This TCR beta chain was identified during a study of shared clonotypes between healthy human individuals. TCRdb keeps only in-frame clones here, not all; method: immunoSEQ multiplex PCR. Found here are 1.4 million to 1.5 million clones, 96% of them singletons; the top ten hold about 1%. Per the germline V gene, CDR1 is SGDLS and CDR2 is YYNGEE. The CDR3 is made up of 15 amino acids. The ends were cut back, 0 bases at V and 5 bases at J, with 13 bases in the middle. The sequence was obtained from a man younger than 45 in good health. The V call is TRBV9, the J call TRBJ2-3; possible D gene TRBD2, 6 bases. Sequenced material: naive CD4+ T cells sorted from blood. Subset meaning: CD45RA+ positively selected. The DNA for the CDR3 is TGTGCCAGCAGCGTAGCTCCGACTAGTGGAGATACGCAGTATTTT. It yields the protein CASSVAPTSGDTQYF.